These 16 T cell receptor beta chains originate from one sample sequenced in a study of CD8 T cells in Susac syndrome. After extraction with the RNeasy kit, about 0.45 to 1 ug of the RNA was reverse transcribed using random hexamers. TCRdb reprocessed the immunoSEQ multiplex PCR reads with MiXCR, giving one entry per CDR3 protein. This table has 200,000 to 250,000 distinct CDR3 sequences, around 95% appearing once. The specimen sequenced was CD4+ T cells from PBMCs. These receptors all stem from a human donor with multiple sclerosis.

The chain is built from TRBV2 and TRBJ2-3; D ambiguous. This CDR3 spans 12 amino acids. Germline V gene lookup returns CDR1 SNHLY and CDR2 FYNNEI. The V gene lost 5 bases and the J gene lost 5 bases, with 8 bases spanning the gap. CDR3 amino acids: CASSYLGDTQYF. As DNA, the CDR3 is TGTGCCAGCAGTTACCTAGGAGATACGCAGTATTTT.

This rearrangement joins TRBV5-1 to TRBJ1-3; D is ambiguous. This CDR3 region has 14 residues. Germline loops: CDR1 SGHRS, CDR2 YFSETQ. V was trimmed by 4 bases and J by 0 bases, leaving 8 bases between them. CDR3 region: CASSMASSGNTIYF. The CDR3 region has the DNA TGCGCCAGCAGCATGGCGAGCTCTGGAAACACCATATATTTT. The full variable domain, with the rest looked up from reference TRBV5-1 and TRBJ1-3, is KAGVTQTPRYLIKTRGQQVTLSCSPISGHRSVSWYQQTPGQGLQFLFEYFSETQRNKGNFPGRFSGRQFSNSRSEMNVSTLELGDSALYLCASSMASSGNTIYFGEGSWLTVV.

The gene calls are TRBV6-1 and TRBJ1-1; D is uncertain. Germline values: CDR1 MNHNS, CDR2 SASEGT. The V end was cut by 8 bases, the J end by 0 bases, with 13 bases between. This CDR3 contains 14 residues. The CDR3 spells CASEGRQVNTEAFF. The CDR3 DNA sequence: TGTGCCAGCGAGGGAAGACAAGTGAACACTGAAGCTTTCTTT.

J is TRBJ2-5 and V is TRBV5-4, with D perhaps given as TRBD1 or TRBD2 (6 bases each). The length of the CDR3 is 14 residues. Deletions cut 0 bases from V and 4 bases from J, with 10 bases between. Germline values: CDR1 SGHNT, CDR2 YYREEE (reference sequence). The CDR3 protein is CASSLAGGAETQYF. The CDR3 DNA follows: TGTGCCAGCAGCTTGGCCGGGGGCGCAGAGACCCAGTACTTC.

This chain joins TRBV15 and TRBJ2-5; possible D gene TRBD1, 5 bases. Germline values: CDR1 LNHNV, CDR2 YYDKDF (reference sequence). The CDR3 has 11 residues. The V end was cut by 5 bases, the J end by 4 bases, with 5 bases between. The CDR3 DNA reads TGTGCCACCAGCCAGGGAGAGACCCAGTACTTC. This sequence encodes CATSQGETQYF.

This chain joins TRBV10-2 and TRBJ2-7; 13 bases fit TRBD2. There are 15 residues in the CDR3. Trimming took 9 bases from V and 3 from J; bases not matched to a gene: 8. CDR1 and CDR2 (germline): WSHSY, SAAADI. The CDR3 DNA reads TGCGCCAGTCTCCGGACTAGCGGGGGCTACTACGAGCAGTACTTC. This translates into CASLRTSGGYYEQYF.

This clonotype showed up just once. The chain employs TRBV24-1 and TRBJ1-5, with D tentatively TRBD1 (6 bases). This CDR3 is built from 13 residues. The V end lost 4 bases, the J end lost 7 bases, and 10 bases lay between the germline ends. Per the germline V gene, CDR1 is KGHDR and CDR2 is SFDVKD. The CDR3 sequence is CATSEGGWQPQHF. Written as DNA, the CDR3 is TGTGCCACCAGTGAAGGGGGGTGGCAGCCCCAGCATTTT.

The chain is built from TRBV14 and TRBJ2-3; no clear D. CDR1 is SGHDN, CDR2 FVKESK, per germline. Trimming took 6 bases from V and 0 from J, leaving 10 bases between them. The CDR3 spans 14 residues. In nucleotides, the CDR3 is TGTGCCAGCAGTCGGGTTTCTAGCACAGATACGCAGTATTTT. This encodes CASSRVSSTDTQYF.

J is TRBJ2-3 and V is TRBV10-2; a possible D gene is TRBD2 (6 bases). The length of the CDR3 is 14 residues. With 4 bases removed from V and 7 bases from J, the gap between germline ends came to 15 bases. Germline CDR1 and CDR2: WSHSY and SAAADI. The CDR3 nucleotides read TGCGCCAGCAGTGTTTGGGACCGCGGGAATACGCAGTATTTT. Its protein product is CASSVWDRGNTQYF.

The V call is TRBV25-1, the J call TRBJ2-1, with D perhaps given as TRBD1 or TRBD2 (5 bases each). The J call could be wrong; TRBJ2-7 is a better fit for the DNA end. CDR3 size: 13 residues. CDR1 and CDR2 (germline): MGHDK, SYGVNS. The CDR3 nucleotides read TGTGCCAGCGACACCCGGGGACCCTACGAGCAGTACTTC. As protein: CASDTRGPYEQYF.

V gene TRBV12-3 or TRBV12-4 combines with J gene TRBJ1-4; 9 bases match TRBD1. This CDR3 comprises 13 residues. J was trimmed by 8 bases and V by 6 bases; bases with no gene match: 4. CDR3 sequence reads: CASSWTGDEKLFF. In DNA, the CDR3 is TGTGCCAGCAGCTGGACAGGGGACGAAAAACTGTTTTTT.

The V gene is TRBV5-1, the J gene TRBJ1-6; D is ambiguous. Germline V lookup: CDR1 SGHRS, CDR2 YFSETQ. Deletions cut 3 bases from V and 5 bases from J, with 12 bases between. The CDR3 sequence is 15 residues long. CDR3 in amino acids: CASSSLTRNNSPLHF. The CDR3 DNA reads TGCGCCAGCAGCTCCTTGACAAGGAATAATTCACCCCTCCACTTT.

The chain has TRBV23-1 and TRBJ1-1; D ambiguous. TRBV23-1 is treated as an ORF (open reading frame) with a function not yet certain. V shed 0 bases and J shed 1 base, with 9 bases lying between them. CDR3 length: 15 residues. CDR3 sequence: CASSQSVGSNTEAFF. In DNA form, the CDR3 reads TGCGCCAGCAGTCAATCGGTAGGGTCGAACACTGAAGCTTTCTTT.

This CDR3 is CSVTRLPGNEQFF. The CDR3 DNA reads TGCAGCGTTACCAGGCTTCCTGGGAATGAGCAGTTCTTC. The rearrangement joins TRBV29-1 to TRBJ2-1, with D unresolved. Germline V CDR1 and CDR2: SQVTM, ANQGSEA. Trimming removed 5 bases at V and 7 bases at J, with 15 bases between. The CDR3 is made up of 13 amino acids.

This chain links TRBV9 with TRBJ2-7, with a weak D call TRBD1 (5 bases). The germline V gene encodes CDR1 SGDLS and CDR2 YYNGEE. The CDR3 has 15 residues. V gave up 4 bases and J gave up 6 bases, with 20 bases separating them. The CDR3 coding sequence is TGTGCCAGCAGCTTAAGGGGCCAAACCGACGGCGAGCAGTACTTC. Protein: CASSLRGQTDGEQYF.

The V and J genes are TRBV27 and TRBJ2-4; 7 nucleotides align to TRBD2. Germline V CDR1 and CDR2: MNHEY, SMNVEV (reference sequence). The CDR3 runs to 14 residues. V gave up 4 bases and J gave up 8 bases; unmatched junction bases: 8. CDR3 in DNA: TGTGCCAGCAGTTCGTCGACTAGCAGCTACATTCAGTACTTC. Translation gives CASSSSTSSYIQYF.